These 3 T cell receptor beta chains were sequenced from one sample in a study of PD-1 blockade in classical Hodgkin lymphoma. The method was immunoSEQ multiplex PCR; TCRdb's version includes in-frame clones alone and lacks a portion of them. Among tens of thousands of clones, over 90% were seen once, and the ten largest hold roughly 2.6%. Described time point: newly diagnosed, previously untreated cHL patient sample. Input material: peripheral blood mononuclear cells (PBMCs). The receptors were sampled from a human donor with classical Hodgkin lymphoma.

CDR3 amino acids: CASSWTGGVEQYF. Here the CDR3 DNA reads TGTGCCAGTAGTTGGACAGGGGGCGTCGAGCAGTACTTC. The chain has TRBV19 and TRBJ2-7; TRBD1 aligns across 11 bases. Germline V gene sequence: CDR1 LNHDA, CDR2 SQIVND (reference sequence). The CDR3 covers 13 residues. The V and J ends lost 5 bases and 6 bases, in that order; junction bases with no gene match: 3.

V is TRBV2 and J is TRBJ2-1; D is perhaps TRBD2 (6 bases). This CDR3 has 16 amino acids. Germline CDR1 reads SNHLY; CDR2 reads FYNNEI. The germline V and J ends were trimmed by 6 bases and 1 base, with 16 bases remaining between them. CDR3 DNA: TGTGCCAGCAGGGATCGGGAGCGGCTTTCCTACAATGAGCAGTTCTTC. The encoded protein is CASRDRERLSYNEQFF.

This rearrangement joins TRBV5-6 to TRBJ1-5, with D possibly matching TRBD1 (5 bases). V lost 4 bases and J lost 1, with 12 bases in between. Looked up from germline, CDR1 is SGHDT and CDR2 is YYEEEE. The CDR3 loop spans 15 amino acids. The CDR3 sequence: CASSPTDKSNQPQHF. The CDR3 nucleotides are TGTGCCAGCAGCCCGACAGACAAAAGCAATCAGCCCCAGCATTTT.